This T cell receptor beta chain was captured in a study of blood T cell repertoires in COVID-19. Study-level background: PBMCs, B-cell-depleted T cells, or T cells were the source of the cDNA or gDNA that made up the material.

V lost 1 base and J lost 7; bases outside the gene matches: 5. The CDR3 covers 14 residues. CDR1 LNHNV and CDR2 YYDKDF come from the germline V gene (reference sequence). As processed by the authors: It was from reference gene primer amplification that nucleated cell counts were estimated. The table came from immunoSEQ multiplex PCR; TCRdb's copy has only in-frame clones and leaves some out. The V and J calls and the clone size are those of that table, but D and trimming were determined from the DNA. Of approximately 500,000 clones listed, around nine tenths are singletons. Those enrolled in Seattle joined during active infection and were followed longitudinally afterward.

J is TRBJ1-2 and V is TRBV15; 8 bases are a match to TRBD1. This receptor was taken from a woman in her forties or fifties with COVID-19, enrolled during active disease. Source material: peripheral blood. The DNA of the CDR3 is TGTGCCACCAGCAGAGCTCCGGGGACAGGTGGCTACACCTTC. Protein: CATSRAPGTGGYTF.